One sample yielded the 14 T cell receptor beta chains listed below, sequenced in a study of PD-1 blockade in classical Hodgkin lymphoma. Sequenced by immunoSEQ multiplex PCR; TCRdb stores in-frame clones only, minus some. The data show just under 20,000 clones, about 88% seen once. Time point meaning: cycle 4 day 1 (C4D1), after more than five weeks of nivolumab. Each patient's relapse followed autologous stem cell transplantation, and brentuximab vedotin exposure varied. Applied to thawed PBMCs, magnetic negative selection was the method used to isolate CD8+ T cells. Here the sequenced sample was CD8+ T cells from blood, taken before the fourth cycle of nivolumab. The receptors were sampled from a human donor with classical Hodgkin lymphoma.

The chain has TRBV5-1 and TRBJ2-1; D perhaps matches TRBD1 (6 bases). The germline V gene encodes CDR1 SGHRS and CDR2 YFSETQ. V shed 4 bases and J shed 0 bases, with 17 bases lying between them. The CDR3 sequence is 17 residues long. CDR3 bases: TGCGCCAGCAGCCTCTACTACAGGGCCAGCTCCTACAATGAGCAGTTCTTC. Translated: CASSLYYRASSYNEQFF.

This chain links TRBV28 with TRBJ1-3; D gene ambiguous. V lost 2 bases and J 4 bases, leaving 15 bases between the germline ends. Germline CDR1 and CDR2: MDHEN and SYDVKM. The CDR3 has 16 residues. CDR3: CASSLKVRSLGNTIYF. In nucleotides, the CDR3 is TGTGCCAGCAGTTTAAAGGTTAGGTCTCTGGGAAACACCATATATTTT.

The chain is built from TRBV4-1 and TRBJ2-5, with 7 bases identical to TRBD2. V dropped 5 bases and J dropped 2; count of bases not matched to a gene: 11. The CDR3 runs 16 residues. Looked up from germline, CDR1 is MGHRA and CDR2 is YSYEKL. CDR3 residues: CASSSLTREDQETQYF. The CDR3 DNA sequence: TGCGCCAGCAGCTCTTTGACCCGGGAGGATCAAGAGACCCAGTACTTC.

This clone was detected a few times. The rearrangement uses TRBV27 and TRBJ2-7; no definite D call. V gave up 5 bases and J gave up 1 base, with 6 bases separating them. The CDR3 is 12 residues long. Looked up from germline, CDR1 is MNHEY and CDR2 is SMNVEV (reference sequence). The DNA for the CDR3 is TGTGCCAGCAGTGAAATGTCCTACGAGCAGTACTTC. Protein sequence: CASSEMSYEQYF.

The V call is TRBV27, the J call TRBJ1-1, with D unresolved. V was cut by 4 bases and J by 5 bases, with 20 bases left in between. CDR3 length: 16 amino acids. Germline V gene sequence: CDR1 MNHEY, CDR2 SMNVEV (reference sequence). The CDR3 DNA reads TGTGCCAGCAGTTATGGTACAGATATACATCGGACTGAAGCTTTCTTT. The encoded protein is CASSYGTDIHRTEAFF.

The gene calls are TRBV5-4 and TRBJ1-2; D perhaps matches TRBD1 (5 bases). V was clipped by 4 bases and J by 6 bases, with 16 bases between them. This CDR3 comprises 14 residues. In germline, CDR1 is SGHNT, CDR2 YYREEE (reference sequence). The CDR3 DNA reads TGTGCCAGCAGCACACGTGGAGGGGTGGATGGCTACACCTTC. It translates to CASSTRGGVDGYTF.

The chain combines TRBV5-6 with TRBJ1-5; no definite D call. V was pared by 3 bases and J by 0 bases, with 10 bases between. There are 15 residues in the CDR3. Germline V gives CDR1 SGHDT, CDR2 YYEEEE. The CDR3 sequence is CASSSGGSSNQPQHF. In DNA form, the CDR3 reads TGTGCCAGCAGCTCAGGAGGCTCTAGCAATCAGCCCCAGCATTTT.

As regards this clone: Other DNA sequences in this specimen translate into the identical CDR3. The V call is TRBV4-1, the J call TRBJ1-5; 7 bases line up with TRBD1. CDR3 length equals 15 residues. Trimming cost V 4 bases and J 3 bases; bases outside gene matches: 6. Germline V CDR1 and CDR2: MGHRA, YSYEKL. CDR3 sequence reads: CASSLVTGANQPQHF. The CDR3 region has the DNA TGCGCCAGCAGCCTTGTTACAGGGGCCAATCAGCCCCAGCATTTT.

The chain has TRBV10-2 and TRBJ1-1; D perhaps matches TRBD1 (6 bases). V was clipped by 5 bases and J by 4 bases, with 11 bases between them. CDR3 size: 13 residues. Germline V CDR1 and CDR2: WSHSY, SAAADI. The CDR3 spells CASSPGAITEAFF. In nucleotides, the CDR3 is TGCGCCAGCAGTCCGGGGGCGATCACTGAAGCTTTCTTT.

The J gene is TRBJ2-1, the V gene TRBV4-2; TRBD2 aligns across 8 bases. V was clipped by 3 bases and J by 7 bases; unmatched bases: 5. Germline CDR1 LGHNA, CDR2 YNFKEQ. The CDR3 length is 14 residues. The CDR3 DNA reads TGTGCCAGCAGCCACTCCTCTAGCGGGAATGAGCAGTTCTTC. This codes for CASSHSSSGNEQFF.

The V call is TRBV13, the J call TRBJ1-4, with D perhaps matching TRBD1 (5 bases). The length of the CDR3 is 14 residues. Germline lookup yields CDR1 PRHDT and CDR2 FYEKMQ (reference sequence). Between the trimmed V and J ends, which lost 2 bases and 4 bases, there was a span of 8 bases. Here the CDR3 reads CASSLQGVNEKLFF. The CDR3 DNA reads TGTGCCAGCAGCTTACAGGGAGTTAATGAAAAACTGTTTTTT. The full variable domain, completed using reference TRBV13 and TRBJ1-4, is AAGVIQSPRHLIKEKRETATLKCYPIPRHDTVYWYQQGPGQDPQFLISFYEKMQSDKGSIPDRFSAQQFSDYHSELNMSSLELGDSALYFCASSLQGVNEKLFFGSGTQLSVL.

This clone was seen once. V and J are TRBV5-1 and TRBJ2-7, with 12 bases lining up with TRBD1. J lost 6 bases, V lost 3 bases, and 4 bases had no gene match. Germline V gene sequence: CDR1 SGHRS, CDR2 YFSETQ. The CDR3 sequence is 14 residues long. The CDR3 DNA follows: TGCGCCAGCAGCTCGGGACAGGGGGCTGGCGAGCAGTACTTC. Translated: CASSSGQGAGEQYF.

This chain joins TRBV9 and TRBJ2-2; D not certain. This CDR3 region has 16 residues. The V end lost 1 base, the J end lost 2 bases, and 12 bases lay between the germline ends. Germline lookup yields CDR1 SGDLS and CDR2 YYNGEE. The CDR3 is CASSVRSRINTGELFF. The CDR3 DNA reads as TGTGCCAGCAGCGTACGTTCACGGATAAACACCGGGGAGCTGTTTTTT.

V is TRBV7-8 and J is TRBJ1-1; no definite D call. The CDR3 runs 15 residues. The germline gives CDR1 SGHVS, CDR2 FQNEAQ. Trimming took off 1 base at V and 11 bases at J, with 20 bases between the two ends. DNA of the CDR3: TGTGCCAGCAGCTTAGTCCAGACACGGTCGGTGAATGCTTTCTTT. Amino acid sequence: CASSLVQTRSVNAFF.